This T cell receptor beta chain originates from a study of beta chain features in type 1 diabetes. For the study at large: What patients shared with healthy donors was a similar profile of age, gender and cell yields. Study findings and constraints: The question of HLA type influencing TCRB rearrangement was one that remained unresolved here. Any PCR bias toward short templates would affect both groups alike.

Sequencing targeted expressed TCRB transcripts, as all isolated RNA had been reverse transcribed. The repertoire was sequenced with immunoSEQ multiplex PCR; TCRdb's copy has only in-frame clones and lacks some. This sample has approximately 470,000 clones; approximately 28% occur once, and the top ten carry around 0.065%. CD4+ cells of the naive, central memory, regulatory and stem cell-like memory types were sorted via CD45RO/CCR7/CD25/CD127/CD95/CD27. This clone turned up a few times. Its target is unknown. This TCR derives from a man between 18 and 29 years old in good health. What was sequenced was naive CD4+ T cells from blood.

CDR3 protein: CSVDLSGAYGETQYF. CDR3 coding DNA: TGCAGCGTTGATTTGTCAGGGGCGTATGGAGAGACCCAGTACTTC. V is TRBV29-1 and J is TRBJ2-5; maybe TRBD1 (6 bases). The germline V gene has CDR1 SQVTM and CDR2 ANQGSEA. V lost 3 bases to trimming and J lost 4 bases, with 18 bases between them. CDR3 length: 15 residues.